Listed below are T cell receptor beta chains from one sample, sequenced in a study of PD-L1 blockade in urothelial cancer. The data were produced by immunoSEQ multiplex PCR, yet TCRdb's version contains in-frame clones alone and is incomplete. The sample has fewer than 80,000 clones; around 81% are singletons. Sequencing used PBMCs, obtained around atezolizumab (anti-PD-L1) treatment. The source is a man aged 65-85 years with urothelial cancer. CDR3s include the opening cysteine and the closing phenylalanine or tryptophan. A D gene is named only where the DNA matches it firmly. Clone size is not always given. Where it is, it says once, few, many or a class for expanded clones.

cdr3_nt: TGCGCCAGCAGCCCCGGACAGGGTTGGGATGAGCAGTTCTTC
cdr3_aa: CASSPGQGWDEQFF
d_call: TRBD1
v_call: TRBV5-1
clone_size: once
j_call: TRBJ2-1

cdr3_nt: TGTGCCAGCAGCCGGACTAGCGGGAGCACCGGGGAGCTGTTTTTT
cdr3_aa: CASSRTSGSTGELFF
d_call: TRBD2
v_call: TRBV6-5
clone_size: -
j_call: TRBJ2-2

cdr3_nt: TGTGCCTGGAGTGCCTCTCGACCAGCGCAAGAGACCCAGTACTTC
cdr3_aa: CAWSASRPAQETQYF
d_call: -
v_call: TRBV30
clone_size: -
j_call: TRBJ2-5

cdr3_nt: TGTGCCAGCAGTGACCCGACAGGCGGTGTGAACACTGAAGCTTTCTTT
cdr3_aa: CASSDPTGGVNTEAFF
d_call: -
v_call: TRBV25-1
clone_size: -
j_call: TRBJ1-1

cdr3_nt: TGTGCCAGCAGTTTAGACGGGACTCCGAACACCGGGGAGCTGTTTTTT
cdr3_aa: CASSLDGTPNTGELFF
d_call: -
v_call: TRBV27
clone_size: -
j_call: TRBJ2-2

cdr3_nt: TGTGCCAGCAGTTACTCCATAGGGGCTGAAGCTTTCTTT
cdr3_aa: CASSYSIGAEAFF
d_call: -
v_call: TRBV6-6
clone_size: -
j_call: TRBJ1-1

cdr3_nt: TGTGCCACCACGGGGAACACTGAAGCTTTCTTT
cdr3_aa: CATTGNTEAFF
d_call: -
v_call: TRBV28
clone_size: -
j_call: TRBJ1-1

cdr3_nt: TGTGCCAGTAGTATCCGGGTGCAGGGCTACGAGCAGTACTTC
cdr3_aa: CASSIRVQGYEQYF
d_call: -
v_call: TRBV19
clone_size: -
j_call: TRBJ2-7

cdr3_nt: TGTGCCAGCAGTTCCTTGGGACAGGGGTCCACTGAAGCTTTCTTT
cdr3_aa: CASSSLGQGSTEAFF
d_call: TRBD1
v_call: TRBV2
clone_size: -
j_call: TRBJ1-1

cdr3_nt: TGTGCCAGCAGTGAAAGTCGGACGGGGAATGAAGCTTTCTTT
cdr3_aa: CASSESRTGNEAFF
d_call: -
v_call: TRBV2
clone_size: -
j_call: TRBJ1-1

cdr3_nt: TGTGCCAGCAGGACGACAGGGGGGCTCGTGGATGGCTACACCTTC
cdr3_aa: CASRTTGGLVDGYTF
d_call: TRBD1
v_call: TRBV7-9
clone_size: few
j_call: TRBJ1-2

cdr3_nt: TGTGCCAGTAGTGGGCTGGCCGAGACCCAGTACTTC
cdr3_aa: CASSGLAETQYF
d_call: -
v_call: TRBV19
clone_size: -
j_call: TRBJ2-5

cdr3_nt: TGTGCCAGCAGAGCTAGCGGGAGAGGCCAAGAGACCCAGTACTTC
cdr3_aa: CASRASGRGQETQYF
d_call: TRBD2
v_call: TRBV2
clone_size: -
j_call: TRBJ2-5

cdr3_nt: TGTGCCAGCGGGAGCGGGAGCCTCTCCTACGAGCAGTACTTC
cdr3_aa: CASGSGSLSYEQYF
d_call: TRBD2
v_call: TRBV2
clone_size: -
j_call: TRBJ2-7

cdr3_nt: TGCGCCAGCAGCTCGAACCCAGCCTCACTAGTCTCCTACGAGCAGTACTTC
cdr3_aa: CASSSNPASLVSYEQYF
d_call: -
v_call: TRBV5-1
clone_size: -
j_call: TRBJ2-7

cdr3_nt: TGTGCCAGCAGTGAGGGGACAGCCTACGAGCAGTACTTC
cdr3_aa: CASSEGTAYEQYF
d_call: TRBD1
v_call: TRBV6-1
clone_size: -
j_call: TRBJ2-7

cdr3_nt: TGTGCCAGCTCACCACCGACGGGAGTTAAAGGCTACGAGCAGTACTTC
cdr3_aa: CASSPPTGVKGYEQYF
d_call: -
v_call: TRBV18
clone_size: -
j_call: TRBJ2-7

cdr3_nt: TGTGCCAGCAGTTTAGCATCGGGGGTCGGCGCCGGGGAGCTGTTTTTT
cdr3_aa: CASSLASGVGAGELFF
d_call: -
v_call: TRBV7-6
clone_size: -
j_call: TRBJ2-2